Below are 13 T cell receptor beta chains sequenced from a single sample in a study of control samples from healthy donors and cancer patients. The repertoire was sequenced with immunoSEQ multiplex PCR; TCRdb's copy has only in-frame clones and lacks some. In the table there are about 120,000 clones, 93% of which are singletons. The sequencing input was blood. All receptors derive from a man younger than 40 in good health.

The chain joins TRBV6-5 to TRBJ1-6, with unresolved D. The germline V and J ends were trimmed by 3 bases and 4 bases, with 13 bases remaining between them. The length of the CDR3 is 16 residues. The germline V gene encodes CDR1 MNHEY and CDR2 SVGAGI. CDR3 in DNA: TGTGCCAGCAGTTATAGTAGAGGCAGTTATAATTCACCCCTCCACTTT. It is translated as CASSYSRGSYNSPLHF.

The rearrangement joins TRBV2 to TRBJ1-5, with D maybe TRBD1 (6 bases). The germline CDR1 and CDR2 sequences are SNHLY and FYNNEI. The CDR3 has 13 amino acids. Between the trimmed V and J ends, which lost 6 bases and 7 bases, there was a span of 13 bases. The DNA for the CDR3 is TGTGCCAGCAGGTACAGGGTTAGCCAGCCCCAGCATTTT. Its protein is CASRYRVSQPQHF.

This clone was detected only a few times. The rearrangement uses TRBV3-1 (or the pseudogene TRBV3-2) and TRBJ2-2; the D gene is possibly TRBD2 (6 bases). Trimming took 6 bases from V and 3 from J, leaving 11 bases between them. Looked up from germline, CDR1 is LGHDT and CDR2 is YNNKEL (reference sequence). This CDR3 contains 14 residues. The CDR3 sequence: CASRNWGDTGELFF. In DNA form, the CDR3 reads TGTGCCAGCAGGAATTGGGGGGACACCGGGGAGCTGTTTTTT.

The chain joins TRBV6-5 to TRBJ2-7, with TRBD2 matching 8 bases. The junction had 8 bases not matched to a gene; V was cut back by 6 bases and J by 4 bases. The CDR3 loop spans 14 amino acids. CDR1 and CDR2 (germline): MNHEY, SVGAGI. The CDR3 loop is CASSVSGGGYEQYF. CDR3 bases: TGTGCCAGCAGCGTAAGCGGGGGAGGGTACGAGCAGTACTTC.

The gene calls are TRBV4-1 and TRBJ2-7; D gene ambiguous. V lost 5 bases to trimming and J lost 0 bases, with 11 bases between them. This CDR3 comprises 14 residues. Looked up from germline, CDR1 is MGHRA and CDR2 is YSYEKL. The CDR3 spells CASSRVGGSYEQYV. The CDR3 DNA follows: TGCGCCAGCAGCAGGGTGGGCGGCTCCTACGAGCAGTACGTC.

This rearrangement joins TRBV15 to TRBJ2-5, with 13 bases fitting TRBD2. CDR1 is LNHNV and CDR2 is YYDKDF in the germline V gene (reference sequence). The CDR3 runs to 16 residues. The V gene end was trimmed by 5 bases and the J gene end by 5 bases; junction bases not matched to a gene: 8. CDR3 in amino acids: CATSGQGTSGEETQYF. The CDR3 nucleotides are TGTGCCACCAGCGGACAAGGGACTAGCGGGGAGGAGACCCAGTACTTC.

This rearrangement joins TRBV5-4 to TRBJ1-2; D gene unclear. This CDR3 comprises 15 residues. V was cut by 4 bases and J by 0 bases, with 13 bases left in between. Germline assignment: CDR1 SGHNT and CDR2 YYREEE (reference sequence). CDR3 sequence reads: CASSLPGVTNYGYTF. The CDR3 nucleotides are TGTGCCAGCAGCCTCCCCGGGGTTACTAACTATGGCTACACCTTC.

The genes are TRBV28 and TRBJ1-4; TRBD1 matches 8 bases. This CDR3 spans 14 amino acids. Trimming took 6 bases from V and 4 from J; bases not matched to a gene: 4. The germline V gene has CDR1 MDHEN and CDR2 SYDVKM. CDR3 nucleotide sequence: TGTGCCAGCAGAGCCACAGGGGGTAATGAAAAACTGTTTTTT. It specifies CASRATGGNEKLFF. The full variable domain, completed using reference TRBV28 and TRBJ1-4, is DVKVTQSSRYLVKRTGEKVFLECVQDMDHENMFWYRQDPGLGLRLIYFSYDVKMKEKGDIPEGYSVSREKKERFSLILESASTNQTSMYLCASRATGGNEKLFFGSGTQLSVL.

The chain links TRBV4-1 to TRBJ1-1; D uncertain. This CDR3 has 14 residues. The germline gives CDR1 MGHRA, CDR2 YSYEKL. With 0 bases removed from V and 1 base from J, the gap between germline ends came to 6 bases. Written as DNA, the CDR3 is TGCGCCAGCAGCCAAGATTGGGGGAACACTGAAGCTTTCTTT. Translation gives CASSQDWGNTEAFF.

The chain has TRBV2 and TRBJ2-3, with 8 bases matching TRBD2. V dropped 6 bases and J dropped 9; count of bases not matched to a gene: 26. The CDR3 is 19 residues long. Germline CDR1 reads SNHLY; CDR2 reads FYNNEI. The CDR3 here is CASRLRAEAGAGEARTQYF. As DNA, the CDR3 is TGTGCCAGCAGACTCAGAGCGGAAGCGGGGGCCGGAGAGGCGCGAACGCAGTATTTT.

A few counts support this clone. V is TRBV6-1 and J is TRBJ2-2, with D unresolved. The CDR3 extends over 13 amino acids. Germline CDR1 and CDR2: MNHNS and SASEGT. V was trimmed by 1 base and J by 6 bases, leaving 6 bases between them. CDR3: CASSEGESGELFF. The CDR3 nucleotides are TGTGCCAGCAGTGAAGGAGAATCCGGGGAGCTGTTTTTT.

The CDR3 protein is CASSLRATGGTEAFF. The CDR3 DNA reads as TGTGCCAGCAGCCTAAGGGCGACAGGGGGCACTGAAGCTTTCTTT. The chain is built from TRBV11-2 and TRBJ1-1; 9 positions match TRBD1. The germline V gene encodes CDR1 SGHAT and CDR2 FQNNGV. There are 15 residues in the CDR3. V was pared by 5 bases and J by 4 bases, with 8 bases of the junction left unmatched.

The rearrangement uses TRBV5-4 and TRBJ2-1; D remains unclear. Trimming cost V 3 bases and J 1 base, with 5 bases left between them. The CDR3 covers 13 residues. Germline V gene sequence: CDR1 SGHNT, CDR2 YYREEE (reference sequence). The CDR3 is CASSSQSYNEQFF. DNA of the CDR3: TGTGCCAGCAGCTCGCAGTCCTACAATGAGCAGTTCTTC.